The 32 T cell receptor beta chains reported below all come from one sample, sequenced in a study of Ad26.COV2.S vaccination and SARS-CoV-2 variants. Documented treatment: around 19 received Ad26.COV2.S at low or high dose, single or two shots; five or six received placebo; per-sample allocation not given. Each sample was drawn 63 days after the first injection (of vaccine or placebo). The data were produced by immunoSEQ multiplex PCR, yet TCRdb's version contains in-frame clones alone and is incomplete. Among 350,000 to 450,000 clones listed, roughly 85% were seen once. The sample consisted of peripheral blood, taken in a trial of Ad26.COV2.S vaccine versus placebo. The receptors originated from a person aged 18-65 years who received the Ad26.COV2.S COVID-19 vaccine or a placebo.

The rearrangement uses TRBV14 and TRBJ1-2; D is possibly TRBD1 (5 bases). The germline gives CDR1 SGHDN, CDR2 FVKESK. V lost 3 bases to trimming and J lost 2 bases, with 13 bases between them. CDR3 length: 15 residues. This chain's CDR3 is CASSHVGAGNYGYTF. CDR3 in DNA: TGTGCCAGCAGCCATGTAGGGGCGGGGAACTATGGCTACACCTTC.

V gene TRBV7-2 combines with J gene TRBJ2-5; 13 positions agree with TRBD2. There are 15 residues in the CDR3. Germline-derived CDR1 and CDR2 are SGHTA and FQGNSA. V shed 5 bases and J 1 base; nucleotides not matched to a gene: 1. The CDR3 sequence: CASSRTSGSQETQYF. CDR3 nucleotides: TGTGCCAGCAGCCGGACTAGCGGGAGCCAAGAGACCCAGTACTTC.

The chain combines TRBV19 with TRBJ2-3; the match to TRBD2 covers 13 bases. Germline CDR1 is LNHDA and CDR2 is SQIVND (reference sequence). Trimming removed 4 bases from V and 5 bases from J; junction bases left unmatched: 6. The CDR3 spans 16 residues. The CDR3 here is CASSTRTSGGLDTQYF. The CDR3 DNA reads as TGTGCCAGTAGTACTCGGACTAGCGGGGGTTTAGATACGCAGTATTTT. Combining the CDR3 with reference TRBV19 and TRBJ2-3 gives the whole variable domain DGGITQSPKYLFRKEGQNVTLSCEQNLNHDAMYWYRQDPGQGLRLIYYSQIVNDFQKGDIAEGYSVSREKKESFPLTVTSAQKNPTAFYLCASSTRTSGGLDTQYFGPGTRLTVL.

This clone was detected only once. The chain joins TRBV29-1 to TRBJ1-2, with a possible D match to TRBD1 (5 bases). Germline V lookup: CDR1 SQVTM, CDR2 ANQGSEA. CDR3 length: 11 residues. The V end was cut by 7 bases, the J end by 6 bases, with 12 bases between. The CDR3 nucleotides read TGCAGCGCATCAGGGTGGAATGGCTACACCTTC. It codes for CSASGWNGYTF. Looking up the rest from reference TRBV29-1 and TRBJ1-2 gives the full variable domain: SAVISQKPSRDICQRGTSLTIQCQVDSQVTMMFWYRQQPGQSLTLIATANQGSEATYESGFVIDKFPISRPNLTFSTLTVSNMSPEDSSIYLCSASGWNGYTFGSGTRLTVV.

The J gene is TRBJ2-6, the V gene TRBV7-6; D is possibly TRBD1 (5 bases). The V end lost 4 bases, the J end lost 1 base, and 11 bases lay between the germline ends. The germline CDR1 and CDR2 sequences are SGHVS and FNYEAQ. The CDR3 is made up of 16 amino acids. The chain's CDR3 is CASSSTDSSGANVLTF. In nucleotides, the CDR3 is TGTGCCAGCAGCTCCACTGACAGTTCTGGGGCCAACGTCCTGACTTTC.

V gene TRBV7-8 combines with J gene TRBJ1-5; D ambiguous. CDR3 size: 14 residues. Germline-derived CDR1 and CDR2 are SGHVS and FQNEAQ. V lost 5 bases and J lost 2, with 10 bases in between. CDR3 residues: CASSNGFRNQPQHF. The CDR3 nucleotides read TGTGCCAGCAGCAACGGGTTTCGCAATCAGCCCCAGCATTTT.

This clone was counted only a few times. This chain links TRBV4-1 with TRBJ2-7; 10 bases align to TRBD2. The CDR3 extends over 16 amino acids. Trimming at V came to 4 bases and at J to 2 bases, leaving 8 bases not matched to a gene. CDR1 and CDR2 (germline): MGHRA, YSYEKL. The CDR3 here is CASSPPGLAIPYEQYF. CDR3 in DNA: TGCGCCAGCAGCCCGCCGGGACTAGCGATACCCTACGAGCAGTACTTC.

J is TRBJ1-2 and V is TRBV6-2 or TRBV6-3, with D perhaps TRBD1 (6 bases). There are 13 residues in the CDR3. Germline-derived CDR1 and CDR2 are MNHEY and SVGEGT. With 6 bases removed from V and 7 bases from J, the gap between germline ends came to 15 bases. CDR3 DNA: TGTGCCAGCAGCCTACAGGGACGGAGTGGCTACACCTTC. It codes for CASSLQGRSGYTF.

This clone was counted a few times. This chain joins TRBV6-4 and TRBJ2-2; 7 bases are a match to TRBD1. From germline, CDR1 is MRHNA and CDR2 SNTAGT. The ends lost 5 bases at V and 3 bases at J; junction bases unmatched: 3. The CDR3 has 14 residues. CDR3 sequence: CASSTGQHTGELFF. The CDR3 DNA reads TGTGCCAGCAGTACGGGACAGCACACCGGGGAGCTGTTTTTT.

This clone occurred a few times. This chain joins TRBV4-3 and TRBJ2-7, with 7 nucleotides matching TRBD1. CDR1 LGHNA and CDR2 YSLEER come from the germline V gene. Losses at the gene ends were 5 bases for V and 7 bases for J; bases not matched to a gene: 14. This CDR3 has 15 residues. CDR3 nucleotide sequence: TGCGCCAGCAGCATAGACAGGGCCTTTGGAGAAGAGCAGTACTTC. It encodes CASSIDRAFGEEQYF.

The CDR3 region has the DNA TGTGCCACCAGCAGAGATCTAGTAGGGACAGAGGACCGTAACACCTTC. Translating it yields CATSRDLVGTEDRNTF. The rearrangement links TRBV15 to TRBJ1-2; 7 bases line up with TRBD1. The V and J ends lost 0 bases and 12 bases, in that order; junction bases with no gene match: 16. Germline lookup yields CDR1 LNHNV and CDR2 YYDKDF (reference sequence). The CDR3 runs to 16 residues.

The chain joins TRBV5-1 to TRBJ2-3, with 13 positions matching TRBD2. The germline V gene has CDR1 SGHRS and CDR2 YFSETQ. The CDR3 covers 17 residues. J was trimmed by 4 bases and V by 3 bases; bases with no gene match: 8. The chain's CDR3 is CASSSFTTSGGADTQYF. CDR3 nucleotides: TGCGCCAGCAGCTCCTTTACAACTAGCGGGGGGGCAGATACGCAGTATTTT.

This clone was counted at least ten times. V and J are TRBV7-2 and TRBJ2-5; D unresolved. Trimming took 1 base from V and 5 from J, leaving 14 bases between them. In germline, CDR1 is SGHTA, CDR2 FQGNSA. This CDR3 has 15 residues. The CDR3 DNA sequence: TGTGCCAGCAGCTTAGGAGGCCTAGATTCCGAGACCCAGTACTTC. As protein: CASSLGGLDSETQYF.

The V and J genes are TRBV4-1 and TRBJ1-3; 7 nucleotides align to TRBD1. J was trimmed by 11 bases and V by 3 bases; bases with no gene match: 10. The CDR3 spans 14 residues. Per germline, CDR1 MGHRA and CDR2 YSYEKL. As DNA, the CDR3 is TGCGCCAGCAGCCACTACCGGGACAGCTGGGCCATATATTTT. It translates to CASSHYRDSWAIYF.

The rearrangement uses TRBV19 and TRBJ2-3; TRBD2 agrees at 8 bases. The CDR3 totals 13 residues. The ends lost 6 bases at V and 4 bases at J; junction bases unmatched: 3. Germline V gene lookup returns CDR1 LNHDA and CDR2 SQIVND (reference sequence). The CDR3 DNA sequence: TGTGCCAGTAGCTGGACTAGCCCAGATACGCAGTATTTT. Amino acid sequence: CASSWTSPDTQYF.

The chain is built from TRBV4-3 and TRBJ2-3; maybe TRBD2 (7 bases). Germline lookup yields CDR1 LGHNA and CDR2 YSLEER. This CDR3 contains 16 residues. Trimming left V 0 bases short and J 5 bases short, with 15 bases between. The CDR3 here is CASSQDGGGAEDTQYF. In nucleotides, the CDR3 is TGCGCCAGCAGCCAAGATGGTGGGGGGGCGGAAGATACGCAGTATTTT.

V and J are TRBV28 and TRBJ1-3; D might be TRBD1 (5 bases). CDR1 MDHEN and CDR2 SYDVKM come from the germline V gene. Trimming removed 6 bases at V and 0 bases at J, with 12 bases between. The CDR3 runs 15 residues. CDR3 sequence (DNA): TGTGCCAGCAGCTCGGGACGGAACTCTGGAAACACCATATATTTT. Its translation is CASSSGRNSGNTIYF.

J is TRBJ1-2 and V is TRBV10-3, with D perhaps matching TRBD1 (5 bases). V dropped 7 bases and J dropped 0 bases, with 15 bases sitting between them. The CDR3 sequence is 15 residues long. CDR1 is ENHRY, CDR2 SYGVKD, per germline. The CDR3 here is CAITLGQGPNYGYTF. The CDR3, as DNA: TGTGCCATCACCCTAGGACAAGGGCCTAACTATGGCTACACCTTC.

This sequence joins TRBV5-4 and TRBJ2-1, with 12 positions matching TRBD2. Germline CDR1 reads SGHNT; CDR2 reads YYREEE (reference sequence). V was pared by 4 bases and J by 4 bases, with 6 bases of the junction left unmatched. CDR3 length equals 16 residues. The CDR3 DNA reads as TGTGCCAGCAGCACCAGGACTAGCGGGATGTACAATGAGCAGTTCTTC. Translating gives CASSTRTSGMYNEQFF.

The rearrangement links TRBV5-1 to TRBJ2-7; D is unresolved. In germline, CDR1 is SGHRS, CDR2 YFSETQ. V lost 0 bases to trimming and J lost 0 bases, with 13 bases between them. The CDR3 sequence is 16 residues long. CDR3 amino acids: CASSLEGPEFSYEQYF. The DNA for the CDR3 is TGCGCCAGCAGCTTGGAAGGGCCGGAGTTCTCCTACGAGCAGTACTTC.

This CDR3 reads CASSQDRAALGGNQYF. CDR3 DNA sequence: TGCGCCAGCAGCCAAGACAGGGCAGCCCTTGGTGGGAATCAGTACTTC. The chain links TRBV4-1 to TRBJ2-7, with D possibly TRBD1 on 5 matching bases. Germline V CDR1 and CDR2: MGHRA, YSYEKL. CDR3 length equals 16 residues. The V end lost 0 bases, the J end lost 10 bases, and 22 bases lay between the germline ends.

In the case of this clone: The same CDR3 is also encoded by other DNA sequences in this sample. This CDR3 reads CASSPGGQPGNTIYF. For the CDR3, the DNA is TGTGCCAGCAGCCCGGGCGGACAGCCAGGAAACACCATATATTTT. V gene TRBV5-6 combines with J gene TRBJ1-3; weak D call: TRBD1 (6 bases). V lost 4 bases, J lost 4 bases, and 15 bases lay in between. Germline assignment: CDR1 SGHDT and CDR2 YYEEEE. The CDR3 contains 15 residues.

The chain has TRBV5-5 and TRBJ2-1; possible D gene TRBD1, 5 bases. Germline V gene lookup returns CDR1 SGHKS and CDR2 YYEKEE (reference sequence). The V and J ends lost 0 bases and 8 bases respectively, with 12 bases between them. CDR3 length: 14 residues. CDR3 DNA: TGTGCCAGCAGCTTGGTGCGGCAGGGCTATGAGCAGTTCTTC. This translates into CASSLVRQGYEQFF. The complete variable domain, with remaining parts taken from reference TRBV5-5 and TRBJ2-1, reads DAGVTQSPTHLIKTRGQQVTLRCSPISGHKSVSWYQQVLGQGPQFIFQYYEKEERGRGNFPDRFSARQFPNYSSELNVNALLLGDSALYLCASSLVRQGYEQFFGPGTRLTVL.

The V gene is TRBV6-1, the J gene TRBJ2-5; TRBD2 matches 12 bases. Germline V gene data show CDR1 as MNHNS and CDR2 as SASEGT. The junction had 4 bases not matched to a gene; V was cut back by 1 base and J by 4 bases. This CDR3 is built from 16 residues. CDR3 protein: CASSEGLAGGSETQYF. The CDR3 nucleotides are TGTGCCAGCAGTGAAGGTCTAGCGGGGGGGTCAGAGACCCAGTACTTC.

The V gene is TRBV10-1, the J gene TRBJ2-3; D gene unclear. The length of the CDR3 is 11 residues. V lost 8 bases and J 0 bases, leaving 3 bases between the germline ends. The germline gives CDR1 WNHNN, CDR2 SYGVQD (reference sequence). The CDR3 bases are TGCGCCAGCGGAAGCACAGATACGCAGTATTTT. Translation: CASGSTDTQYF.

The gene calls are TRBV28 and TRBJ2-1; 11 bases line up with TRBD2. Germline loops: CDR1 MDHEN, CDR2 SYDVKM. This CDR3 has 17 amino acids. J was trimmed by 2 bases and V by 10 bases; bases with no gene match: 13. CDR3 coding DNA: TGTGCCACAGAACAAGGAGGGACTAGCGGAACCTACAATGAGCAGTTCTTC. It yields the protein CATEQGGTSGTYNEQFF.

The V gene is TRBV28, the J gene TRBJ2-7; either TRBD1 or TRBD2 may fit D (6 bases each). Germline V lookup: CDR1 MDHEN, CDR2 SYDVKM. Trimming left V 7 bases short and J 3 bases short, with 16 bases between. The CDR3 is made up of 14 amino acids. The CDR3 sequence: CASMKGGTDYEQYF. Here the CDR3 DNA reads TGTGCCAGCATGAAAGGGGGGACCGACTACGAGCAGTACTTC.

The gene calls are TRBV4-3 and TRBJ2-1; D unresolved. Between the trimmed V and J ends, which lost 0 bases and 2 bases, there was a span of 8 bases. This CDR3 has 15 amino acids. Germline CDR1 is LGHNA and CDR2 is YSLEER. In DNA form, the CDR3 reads TGCGCCAGCAGCCAAGATATCTCCCCCTACAATGAGCAGTTCTTC. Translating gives CASSQDISPYNEQFF.

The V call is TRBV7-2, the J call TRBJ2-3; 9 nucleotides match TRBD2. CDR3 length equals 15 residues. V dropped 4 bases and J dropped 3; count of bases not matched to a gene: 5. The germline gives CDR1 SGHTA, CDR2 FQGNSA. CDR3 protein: CASSSRLAGTDTQYF. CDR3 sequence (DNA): TGTGCCAGCAGCTCCCGGCTAGCGGGGACAGATACGCAGTATTTT.

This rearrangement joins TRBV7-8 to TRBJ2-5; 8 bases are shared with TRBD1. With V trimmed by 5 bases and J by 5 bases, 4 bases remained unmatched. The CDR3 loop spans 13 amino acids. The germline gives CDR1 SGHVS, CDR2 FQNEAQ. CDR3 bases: TGTGCCAGCAGCCAAGACAGGGGTGAGACCCAGTACTTC. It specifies CASSQDRGETQYF.

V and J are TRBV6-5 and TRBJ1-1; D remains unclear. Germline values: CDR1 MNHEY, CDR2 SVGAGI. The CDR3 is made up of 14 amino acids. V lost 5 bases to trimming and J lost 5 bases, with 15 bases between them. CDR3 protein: CASSPPEGRTEAFF. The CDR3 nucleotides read TGTGCCAGCAGTCCCCCTGAGGGCAGGACTGAAGCTTTCTTT.

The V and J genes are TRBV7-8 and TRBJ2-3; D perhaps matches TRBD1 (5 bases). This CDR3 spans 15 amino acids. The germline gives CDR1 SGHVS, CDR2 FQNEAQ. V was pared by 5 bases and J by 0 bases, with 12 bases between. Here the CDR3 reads CASSPTTVSTDTQYF. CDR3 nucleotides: TGTGCCAGCAGCCCAACGACAGTAAGCACAGATACGCAGTATTTT.